A single sample gave rise to the 5 T cell receptor beta chains below, sequenced in a study of cytomegalovirus exposure and HLA in healthy donors (dated 2017 in TCRdb). Library preparation was by the immunoSEQ multiplex PCR assay. TCRdb re-hosts the immuneACCESS table, in-frame sequences only. Its copies lack some clones; in the studies checked, an unresolved V gene accounts for under half of them, and the cause for the rest is not known. The sample table lists just over 20,000 clones, approximately 96% of them with a count of one. Approximately 10% of the sample rests with the top ten. Sequencing used PBMCs. The receptor set was obtained from a man aged 25 to 40 in good health and CMV-seropositive.

This clone occurred once. This sequence joins TRBV29-1 and TRBJ2-7, with D possibly matching TRBD1 (6 bases). The V end lost 4 bases, the J end lost 6 bases, and 13 bases lay between the germline ends. Germline CDR1 SQVTM, CDR2 ANQGSEA. CDR3 length: 12 amino acids. The CDR3 region has the DNA TGCAGCGTTGCAGGGGCCTCGGCCGAGCAGTACTTC. This codes for CSVAGASAEQYF.

This chain links TRBV4-1 with TRBJ1-1; tentatively, D is TRBD1 (5 bases). Trimming took off 4 bases at V and 1 base at J, with 16 bases between the two ends. The germline CDR1 and CDR2 sequences are MGHRA and YSYEKL. The CDR3 is 16 residues long. The CDR3 coding sequence is TGCGCCAGCAGCCGGCCACCGGGACTTCAGAACACTGAAGCTTTCTTT. Its protein product is CASSRPPGLQNTEAFF.

The chain has TRBV9 and TRBJ1-1; D is perhaps TRBD1 (6 bases). Trimming shortened V by 1 base and J by 0 bases, and 10 bases separated the two germline ends. The CDR3 totals 15 residues. Looked up from germline, CDR1 is SGDLS and CDR2 is YYNGEE. Written as DNA, the CDR3 is TGTGCCAGCAGCGTACGACAGGACATGAACACTGAAGCTTTCTTT. It encodes CASSVRQDMNTEAFF. The entire variable domain, with the rest obtained from reference TRBV9 and TRBJ1-1, is as follows: DSGVTQTPKHLITATGQRVTLRCSPRSGDLSVYWYQQSLDQGLQFLIQYYNGEERAKGNILERFSAQQFPDLHSELNLSSLELGDSALYFCASSVRQDMNTEAFFGQGTRLTVV.

The chain combines TRBV5-1 with TRBJ1-2; 8 nucleotides line up with TRBD1. Per the germline V gene, CDR1 is SGHRS and CDR2 is YFSETQ. Unmatched junction bases numbered 24, after V lost 7 bases and J lost 7 bases. The CDR3 loop spans 18 amino acids. CDR3 amino acids: CASQTTAGGAINSGGYTF. Here the CDR3 DNA reads TGCGCCAGCCAAACAACAGCAGGGGGCGCGATAAATTCAGGTGGCTACACCTTC.

This chain joins TRBV27 and TRBJ2-7; 9 bases fit TRBD1. The germline gives CDR1 MNHEY, CDR2 SMNVEV (reference sequence). The CDR3 length is 16 residues. V lost 2 bases to trimming and J lost 4 bases; unmatched junction nucleotides: 9. CDR3 sequence (DNA): TGTGCCAGCAGTTTAAGGGGACAGGGCGAGGGATACGAGCAGTACTTC. This sequence encodes CASSLRGQGEGYEQYF.